This TCR beta chain was recovered during a study of cytomegalovirus exposure and HLA in healthy donors. A note on this clone: Other DNA sequences in the same sample also yield this CDR3.

Primers for the PCR totalled 60 Vbeta and 13 Jbeta. Measured with immunoSEQ multiplex PCR; TCRdb has only the in-frame clones, and not every one. The sample has about 100,000 clones; 70% to 80% are singletons. The receptor was isolated from a female donor in good health and CMV-seropositive. Source material: PBMCs.

The CDR3 spells CASSSTWTGASTEAFF. As DNA, the CDR3 is TGTGCCAGCAGTTCGACCTGGACAGGGGCATCCACTGAAGCTTTCTTT. The chain recombines TRBV6-5 with TRBJ1-1; TRBD1 agrees at 9 bases. V lost 4 bases to trimming and J lost 4 bases; unmatched junction nucleotides: 10. There are 16 residues in the CDR3. In germline, CDR1 is MNHEY, CDR2 SVGAGI.